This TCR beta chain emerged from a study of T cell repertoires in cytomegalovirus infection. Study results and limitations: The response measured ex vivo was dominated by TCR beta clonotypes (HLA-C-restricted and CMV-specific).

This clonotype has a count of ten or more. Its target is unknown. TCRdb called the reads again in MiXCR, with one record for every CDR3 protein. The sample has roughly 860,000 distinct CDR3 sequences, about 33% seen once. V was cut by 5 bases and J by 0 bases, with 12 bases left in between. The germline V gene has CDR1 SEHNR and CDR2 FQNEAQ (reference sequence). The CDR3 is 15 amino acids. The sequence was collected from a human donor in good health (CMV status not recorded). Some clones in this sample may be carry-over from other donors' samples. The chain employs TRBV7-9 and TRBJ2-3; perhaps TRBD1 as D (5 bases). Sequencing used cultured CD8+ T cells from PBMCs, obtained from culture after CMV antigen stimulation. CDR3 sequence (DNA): TGTGCCAGCAGCCGACAGCTCGCTAGCACAGATACGCAGTATTTT. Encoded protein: CASSRQLASTDTQYF.